The rows below give T cell receptor beta chains drawn from one sample of a study of T cells in Graves' hyperthyroidism and ophthalmopathy. TCRdb recomputed calls from the multiplex PCR reads with MiXCR, one row per CDR3 protein. In the table there are about 290,000 distinct CDR3 sequences, roughly 15% of which are singletons. Specimen: blood. The receptor source for this set is a man between 25 and 39 years old with Graves' hyperthyroidism. The conserved cysteine and the conserved F or W are not part of the CDR3 here.

v_call: TRBV12-3/TRBV12-4
j_call: TRBJ1-3
cdr3_aa: ASSPMGLGNTIY

v_call: TRBV7-2
j_call: TRBJ1-2
cdr3_aa: ASSLPGGGGGYT

v_call: TRBV20-1
j_call: TRBJ2-5
cdr3_aa: SASHQETQY

v_call: TRBV5-1
j_call: TRBJ2-1
cdr3_aa: ASSLSRGSSYNEQF

v_call: TRBV6-5
j_call: TRBJ2-5
cdr3_aa: ASSYGTSGRDQETQY

v_call: TRBV10-3
j_call: TRBJ2-1
cdr3_aa: AASRDGRDNEQF

v_call: TRBV7-9
j_call: TRBJ2-3
cdr3_aa: ASSLGLAGLGDTQY

v_call: TRBV20-1
j_call: TRBJ2-3
cdr3_aa: STRGPTDTQY

v_call: TRBV6-1
j_call: TRBJ2-5
cdr3_aa: ASRPPGTVQETQY

v_call: TRBV5-1
j_call: TRBJ2-7
cdr3_aa: ASTLNRELDEQY

v_call: TRBV24-1
j_call: TRBJ2-1
cdr3_aa: ATSDAAGGGGGGKQF

v_call: TRBV5-1
j_call: TRBJ2-7
cdr3_aa: ASSQDRPTYEQY

v_call: TRBV20-1
j_call: TRBJ2-5
cdr3_aa: SARDRTAEETQY

v_call: TRBV20-1
j_call: TRBJ1-1
cdr3_aa: SATRGLGTEAF

v_call: TRBV11-2
j_call: TRBJ2-1
cdr3_aa: ASSSGSRNEQF

v_call: TRBV28
j_call: TRBJ2-6
cdr3_aa: ASNDPTSGANVLT

v_call: TRBV24-1
j_call: TRBJ1-2
cdr3_aa: ATSERGGGANT

v_call: TRBV10-3
j_call: TRBJ1-1
cdr3_aa: ATAFRVADEAF

v_call: TRBV19
j_call: TRBJ1-6
cdr3_aa: ASLDRPNSPLH

v_call: TRBV6-1
j_call: TRBJ2-7
cdr3_aa: ASSEAHAYEQY

v_call: TRBV6-1
j_call: TRBJ2-5
cdr3_aa: ASSNSAPGTQY

v_call: TRBV6-1
j_call: TRBJ1-2
cdr3_aa: ASTWDRFYGYT

v_call: TRBV5-1
j_call: TRBJ2-3
cdr3_aa: ASSPSTHTDTQY

v_call: TRBV28
j_call: TRBJ1-5
cdr3_aa: ASVKLGGGNQPQH

v_call: TRBV7-6
j_call: TRBJ2-7
cdr3_aa: ASSLQSGQGGEQY

v_call: TRBV14
j_call: TRBJ2-3
cdr3_aa: ASSQNPSDTQY

v_call: TRBV14
j_call: TRBJ2-1
cdr3_aa: ASSPTGTSYNNEQF

v_call: TRBV20-1
j_call: TRBJ2-1
cdr3_aa: SARSDDEQF

v_call: TRBV7-9
j_call: TRBJ1-4
cdr3_aa: ASSPLGRTATNEKLF

v_call: TRBV20-1
j_call: TRBJ2-3
cdr3_aa: SARGGLGWAQY

v_call: TRBV7-9
j_call: TRBJ2-1
cdr3_aa: ASSRATSGRADEQF

v_call: TRBV20-1
j_call: TRBJ1-6
cdr3_aa: SASGLSSPLH

v_call: TRBV19
j_call: TRBJ2-2
cdr3_aa: ASSPGDRVPGELF

v_call: TRBV10-3
j_call: TRBJ1-2
cdr3_aa: AISSTDNYGYT

v_call: TRBV18
j_call: TRBJ2-2
cdr3_aa: ASSPAGVGTGELF

v_call: TRBV19
j_call: TRBJ1-2
cdr3_aa: ASSPETGFNYGYT

v_call: TRBV28
j_call: TRBJ2-7
cdr3_aa: ASSLGRRASYGQY